A selection of T cell receptor beta chains follows, all from one sample in a study of blood T cell repertoires in COVID-19. This table comes from immunoSEQ multiplex PCR, and its TCRdb copy is limited to in-frame clones, with some not included. The table includes 300,000 to 450,000 clones, 89% detected once. The source material was peripheral blood. The source is an older woman with COVID-19, enrolled during active disease. Both conserved end residues are trimmed from each CDR3. Clone size is not always given. Where it is, it says once, few, many or a class for expanded clones.

TRBV7-8	.	TRBJ1-6	ASSLGGRGSYNSPLH
TRBV7-9	.	TRBJ1-2	ASSLIQGEGYT
TRBV7-3	.	TRBJ1-3	ASSPGSGNTIY
TRBV6-5	.	TRBJ2-7	ASSLLYEQY
TRBV10-3	once	TRBJ1-5	AISEFHRGGPQH
TRBV11-1	.	TRBJ2-3	ASSFRTGSTDTQY
TRBV20-1	once	TRBJ2-1	SASKGGETYNEQF
TRBV29-1	.	TRBJ1-2	SVAGAPANYGYT
TRBV21-1	.	TRBJ1-6	ASTQGRGSPLH
TRBV6-1	once	TRBJ1-6	ASSESRWITGGSPLH
TRBV6-5	.	TRBJ1-2	ASTKGVGADYGYT
TRBV7-7	.	TRBJ2-3	ASSFGGHTDTQY
TRBV9	.	TRBJ1-3	ASSVVPGEGNTIY
TRBV11-2	.	TRBJ2-3	ASSSPGLAGGSTDTQY
TRBV19	.	TRBJ1-1	ASSIEQFTEAF
TRBV5-1	.	TRBJ1-1	ASSLDSRGHTEAF
TRBV25-1	.	TRBJ1-2	ASTSRRGNPDGYT
TRBV28	.	TRBJ1-5	ASSSPEGNQPQH
TRBV7-3	.	TRBJ2-5	ASSRKGGTGQETQY
TRBV6-6	many	TRBJ1-5	ASSSTGEVQPQH
TRBV3-1/TRBV3-2	.	TRBJ2-7	ASSIRTPRGSYEQY
TRBV18	.	TRBJ1-2	ASSPLTGLEMKGYT
TRBV7-9	.	TRBJ1-2	ASSLAFLQAHFYGYT
TRBV5-1	.	TRBJ1-1	ASSLGQRSVNTEAF
TRBV18	few	TRBJ2-7	ASSPWGDSSYEQY
TRBV7-8	.	TRBJ1-6	ASSLDPGKGGNSPLH
TRBV6-6	.	TRBJ1-2	ASSPGNGYT
TRBV18	.	TRBJ2-5	ASSPPETSGETQY
TRBV10-2	.	TRBJ2-3	ASVYGGTQY
TRBV3-1/TRBV3-2	few	TRBJ2-5	ASLLAGGPQETQY
TRBV6-1	.	TRBJ2-3	ASSDRGRADTQY
TRBV18	few	TRBJ1-5	ASSPMENQPQH
TRBV28	.	TRBJ1-2	ASSRGQGAGYGYT
TRBV6-6	.	TRBJ2-7	ASSYSRTGRYEQY
TRBV5-1	.	TRBJ1-2	ASSFMDTYGYT
TRBV5-1	.	TRBJ1-1	ASSLGTDEAF
TRBV10-2	.	TRBJ2-2	ASSPGGTGELF
TRBV6-1	.	TRBJ1-5	ASSARDRVGNQPQH
TRBV28	.	TRBJ1-5	ASSLPYPPGGVQSYSNQPQH
TRBV11-2	.	TRBJ2-7	ASSLQRAYEQY
TRBV6-5	.	TRBJ1-2	ASSQADRLYGYT
TRBV5-4	once	TRBJ2-7	ASTTKTGDYEQY
TRBV5-1	.	TRBJ1-1	ASSVTGGSTEAF
TRBV9	.	TRBJ1-2	ASSADRVGHGYT
TRBV2	once	TRBJ1-6	ASSVGRVGNSPLH
TRBV18	.	TRBJ1-4	ASSPTGTGVEKLF
TRBV24-1	.	TRBJ1-1	ATSERGTEAF
TRBV27	.	TRBJ2-7	ASSSRGKYEQY
TRBV24-1	once	TRBJ1-5	ATSAATGSGDQPQH
TRBV27	.	TRBJ1-5	ASSLGGSREPQH
TRBV11-3	.	TRBJ2-3	ASSRAAGVSTDTQY
TRBV3-1/TRBV3-2	.	TRBJ2-7	ASSQRGQGAYEQY
TRBV5-1	.	TRBJ1-1	ASSGGQVNTEAF
TRBV5-1	once	TRBJ1-1	ASSRLGQGGMNTEAF
TRBV2	.	TRBJ1-3	ASTLQGANGNTIY
TRBV10-3	once	TRBJ1-1	AISSGDTEAF